The 27 T cell receptor beta chains below were found in one sample sequenced in a study of blood T cell repertoires in COVID-19. Assay used: immunoSEQ multiplex PCR; TCRdb lists only in-frame clones, some missing. The data show around 280,000 clones, approximately 86% seen once. What was sequenced was peripheral blood. The receptors originated from a woman in her twenties or thirties who had recovered from COVID-19.

This chain joins TRBV6-5 and TRBJ1-2, with TRBD1 matching over 8 bases. Per germline, CDR1 MNHEY and CDR2 SVGAGI. V lost 5 bases, J lost 3 bases, and 2 bases stayed unmatched. The CDR3 is made up of 13 amino acids. The CDR3 protein is CASSLTGDYGYTF. CDR3 bases: TGTGCCAGCAGTCTGACAGGGGACTATGGCTACACCTTC.

This chain joins TRBV10-3 and TRBJ2-7, with 8 bases matching TRBD2. Germline V gene sequence: CDR1 ENHRY, CDR2 SYGVKD. There are 14 residues in the CDR3. Unmatched junction bases numbered 12, after V lost 8 bases and J lost 6 bases. CDR3 DNA sequence: TGTGCCATCTCACAGCCGGGACTAGAAGGCGAGCAGTACTTC. It specifies CAISQPGLEGEQYF.

The gene calls are TRBV9 and TRBJ2-2, with 11 nucleotides matching TRBD2. The CDR3 sequence is 16 residues long. CDR1 and CDR2 from the germline V gene are SGDLS and YYNGEE. The junction had 4 bases not matched to a gene; V was cut back by 0 bases and J by 6 bases. CDR3: CASSVGLAGWSGELFF. The CDR3 DNA follows: TGTGCCAGCAGCGTAGGACTAGCGGGATGGTCCGGGGAGCTGTTTTTT.

This sequence joins TRBV11-2 and TRBJ2-5; unclear D gene. With 1 base removed from V and 0 bases from J, the gap between germline ends came to 3 bases. This CDR3 has 13 amino acids. CDR1 and CDR2 (germline): SGHAT, FQNNGV. The CDR3 protein is CASSLAYQETQYF. Written as DNA, the CDR3 is TGTGCCAGCAGCTTAGCATACCAAGAGACCCAGTACTTC.

The rearrangement uses TRBV7-9 and TRBJ2-3; TRBD1 aligns across 8 bases. The CDR3 covers 15 residues. The germline V gene has CDR1 SEHNR and CDR2 FQNEAQ (reference sequence). Unmatched junction bases numbered 6, after V lost 5 bases and J lost 2 bases. The CDR3 DNA reads TGTGCCAGCAGCCGCGTGGGACAGGCCACAGATACGCAGTATTTT. This sequence encodes CASSRVGQATDTQYF.

This sequence joins TRBV27 and TRBJ1-2; TRBD1 matches at 7 bases. The ends lost 7 bases at V and 8 bases at J; junction bases unmatched: 13. CDR1 and CDR2 (germline): MNHEY, SMNVEV (reference sequence). This CDR3 contains 14 residues. CDR3: CASTAGGGAGGYTF. CDR3 in DNA: TGTGCCAGCACCGCGGGAGGGGGCGCAGGCGGCTACACCTTC.

The CDR3 sequence is CASSTPGGKGSNQPQHF. In DNA form, the CDR3 reads TGTGCCAGCAGCACCCCCGGAGGAAAAGGTAGCAATCAGCCCCAGCATTTT. The V and J genes are TRBV2 and TRBJ1-5; D remains ambiguous. This CDR3 has 17 amino acids. V was clipped by 6 bases and J by 0 bases, with 18 bases between them. CDR1 SNHLY and CDR2 FYNNEI come from the germline V gene.

The chain is built from TRBV27 and TRBJ2-7; D may be TRBD2 (6 bases). The CDR3 is made up of 14 amino acids. Germline V gene sequence: CDR1 MNHEY, CDR2 SMNVEV (reference sequence). Trimming removed 3 bases at V and 4 bases at J, with 13 bases between. CDR3 in DNA: TGTGCCAGCAGTTTCAGCGGGCTCGAGTACGAGCAGTACTTC. As protein: CASSFSGLEYEQYF.

The chain uses TRBV5-4 and TRBJ2-7; TRBD1 aligns across 7 bases. Germline CDR1 reads SGHNT; CDR2 reads YYREEE (reference sequence). This CDR3 is 14 amino acids long. V lost 4 bases and J lost 4; bases outside the gene matches: 8. The chain's CDR3 is CASSTPDRIYEQYF. CDR3 nucleotides: TGTGCCAGCAGCACCCCGGACAGGATTTACGAGCAGTACTTC.

The V call is TRBV7-9, the J call TRBJ2-7, with 10 bases aligning to TRBD2. Germline V gene sequence: CDR1 SEHNR, CDR2 FQNEAQ (reference sequence). Trimming removed 5 bases from V and 6 bases from J; junction bases left unmatched: 16. The CDR3 contains 17 residues. The CDR3 DNA is TGTGCCAGCAGCACCGAAGCGCGACTAGCGGGCCTCGGCGAGCAGTACTTC. It is translated as CASSTEARLAGLGEQYF.

This chain links TRBV28 with TRBJ1-1, with 7 bases fitting TRBD1. Trimming at V came to 2 bases and at J to 5 bases, leaving 8 bases not matched to a gene. Per germline, CDR1 MDHEN and CDR2 SYDVKM. The CDR3 loop spans 15 amino acids. In nucleotides, the CDR3 is TGTGCCAGCAGTTTACCGTTGACAGGGAGTACTGAAGCTTTCTTT. Translated: CASSLPLTGSTEAFF.

V and J are TRBV5-4 and TRBJ2-5; 9 nucleotides align to TRBD2. Germline CDR1 SGHNT, CDR2 YYREEE (reference sequence). The CDR3 loop spans 16 amino acids. V was clipped by 4 bases and J by 2 bases; unmatched bases: 9. The CDR3 sequence: CASSLRGLAYQETQYF. CDR3 coding DNA: TGTGCCAGCAGCCTGAGGGGACTAGCATATCAAGAGACCCAGTACTTC.

This clone is a singleton in its sample. The chain combines TRBV6-5 with TRBJ1-1, with TRBD1 as a possible D gene (5 bases). V dropped 2 bases and J dropped 5 bases, with 18 bases sitting between them. There are 16 residues in the CDR3. Per germline, CDR1 MNHEY and CDR2 SVGAGI. Here the CDR3 DNA reads TGTGCCAGCAGTTACCTCCCCGCGGGGGAAGGGACTGAAGCTTTCTTT. Translated: CASSYLPAGEGTEAFF.

The chain is built from TRBV6-6 and TRBJ1-5; the match to TRBD1 covers 8 bases. Germline CDR1 MNHNY, CDR2 SVGAGI (reference sequence). This CDR3 is built from 16 residues. V shed 2 bases and J 3 bases; nucleotides not matched to a gene: 6. CDR3 nucleotide sequence: TGTGCCAGCAGTTACATCCAGGGGGCCCACAATCAGCCCCAGCATTTT. It specifies CASSYIQGAHNQPQHF.

The rearrangement joins TRBV6-2 or TRBV6-3 to TRBJ1-2; 7 positions match TRBD1. Germline V gives CDR1 MNHEY, CDR2 SVGEGT. The CDR3 has 13 amino acids. Losses at the gene ends were 6 bases for V and 8 bases for J; bases not matched to a gene: 9. The CDR3 reads CASSYFGTVGYTF. DNA for the CDR3: TGTGCCAGCAGCTATTTCGGGACAGTCGGCTACACCTTC.

The V and J genes are TRBV27 and TRBJ1-6; a weak D match, TRBD1 (5 bases). CDR1 and CDR2 from the germline V gene are MNHEY and SMNVEV (reference sequence). The CDR3 runs to 15 residues. Trimming took off 4 bases at V and 7 bases at J, with 14 bases between the two ends. The CDR3 nucleotides read TGTGCCAGCAGTTGGAGGGCAGGGATCAATTCACCCCTCCACTTT. Amino acids: CASSWRAGINSPLHF.

This chain connects TRBV19 to TRBJ2-7, with 10 bases fitting TRBD2. V shed 6 bases and J 4 bases; nucleotides not matched to a gene: 3. There are 13 residues in the CDR3. In germline, CDR1 is LNHDA, CDR2 SQIVND (reference sequence). CDR3 in DNA: TGTGCCAGTAGCCTAGCGGGAGCTTACGAGCAGTACTTC. This encodes CASSLAGAYEQYF.

A word on this clone: Germline and junction disagree at one end, which may indicate a read error. J is TRBJ2-7 and V is TRBV28, with D perhaps matching TRBD2 (5 bases). Germline V gene lookup returns CDR1 MDHEN and CDR2 SYDVKM. The CDR3 length is 12 residues. The CDR3: CASSYRRGLLGF. The CDR3 DNA reads as TGTGCCAGCAGTTATCGTCGAGGACTTTTGGGCTTC.

V and J are TRBV7-2 and TRBJ1-2; no reliable D call. With 3 bases removed from V and 1 base from J, the gap between germline ends came to 9 bases. Germline V gene lookup returns CDR1 SGHTA and CDR2 FQGNSA. The CDR3 contains 14 residues. CDR3 sequence (DNA): TGTGCCAGCAGCTTCCCCGGTGGTAACTATGGCTACACCTTC. Amino acids: CASSFPGGNYGYTF.

Many counts were recorded for this clone. This rearrangement joins TRBV4-2 to TRBJ2-7, with 11 bases aligning to TRBD2. This CDR3 spans 15 amino acids. Germline V gene sequence: CDR1 LGHNA, CDR2 YNFKEQ. V shed 0 bases and J 3 bases; nucleotides not matched to a gene: 1. CDR3 coding DNA: TGTGCCAGCAGCCAAGAAACTAGCGGGAGCTACGAGCAGTACTTC. The encoded protein is CASSQETSGSYEQYF.

The J gene is TRBJ1-3, the V gene TRBV9, with D hard to call. Deletions cut 0 bases from V and 4 bases from J, with 11 bases between. This CDR3 region has 15 residues. Germline-derived CDR1 and CDR2 are SGDLS and YYNGEE. The CDR3 DNA sequence: TGTGCCAGCAGCGTAGAGACGACGGGGGGAAACACCATATATTTT. It translates to CASSVETTGGNTIYF. The whole variable domain, filled in from reference TRBV9 and TRBJ1-3, reads DSGVTQTPKHLITATGQRVTLRCSPRSGDLSVYWYQQSLDQGLQFLIQYYNGEERAKGNILERFSAQQFPDLHSELNLSSLELGDSALYFCASSVETTGGNTIYFGEGSWLTVV.

The chain joins TRBV6-5 to TRBJ2-3; 7 positions agree with TRBD2. The CDR3 loop spans 15 amino acids. Germline CDR1 reads MNHEY; CDR2 reads SVGAGI. V gave up 9 bases and J gave up 1 base; unmatched junction bases: 10. The CDR3 sequence: CASSLAGEGTDTQYF. CDR3 nucleotides: TGTGCCAGTTCGTTGGCGGGAGAGGGCACAGATACGCAGTATTTT.

The rearrangement links TRBV14 to TRBJ2-6, with D possibly matching TRBD2 (7 bases). CDR3 length: 19 amino acids. Germline assignment: CDR1 SGHDN and CDR2 FVKESK. The germline V and J ends were trimmed by 5 bases and 0 bases, with 20 bases remaining between them. The CDR3 coding sequence is TGTGCCAGCAGCACATCTGCGGGGGCTATTTACTCTGGGGCCAACGTCCTGACTTTC. Residues: CASSTSAGAIYSGANVLTF.

The chain carries TRBV15 and TRBJ2-7, with 11 bases fitting TRBD1. Germline V gene lookup returns CDR1 LNHNV and CDR2 YYDKDF (reference sequence). The J segment lost 5 bases and the V segment lost 0 bases, leaving 12 bases of the junction unmatched. The CDR3 is 18 residues long. CDR3 region: CATSRELTGQGVTNEQYF. The CDR3 DNA is TGTGCCACCAGCAGAGAACTAACGGGACAGGGGGTGACCAACGAGCAGTACTTC. The variable domain in full, with the rest retrieved from reference TRBV15 and TRBJ2-7, is DAMVIQNPRYQVTQFGKPVTLSCSQTLNHNVMYWYQQKSSQAPKLLFHYYDKDFNNEADTPDNFQSRRPNTSFCFLDIRSPGLGDTAMYLCATSRELTGQGVTNEQYFGPGTRLTVT.

The chain links TRBV5-4 to TRBJ2-5, with TRBD1 as a possible D gene (7 bases). The CDR3 extends over 12 amino acids. Trimming cost V 3 bases and J 7 bases, with 10 bases left between them. In germline, CDR1 is SGHNT, CDR2 YYREEE (reference sequence). CDR3 in DNA: TGTGCCAGCAGCTCCCAGGGGGGGACCCAGTACTTC. It translates to CASSSQGGTQYF.

The CDR3 DNA reads as TGTGCCAGCAGTTTAGCGAGAGAGACCCAGTACTTC. Its translation: CASSLARETQYF. The gene calls are TRBV12-3 or TRBV12-4 and TRBJ2-5, with D unresolved. V dropped 0 bases and J dropped 4 bases, with 3 bases sitting between them. CDR3 length: 12 residues.

The chain uses TRBV24-1 and TRBJ2-3; 9 nucleotides agree with TRBD1. The CDR3 sequence is 15 residues long. V shed 3 bases, J shed 6 bases, and the junction held 6 bases outside the gene matches. Per germline, CDR1 KGHDR and CDR2 SFDVKD. For the CDR3, the DNA is TGTGCCACCAGTGATACGACAGGGGGTCGGGATACGCAGTATTTT. It encodes CATSDTTGGRDTQYF.